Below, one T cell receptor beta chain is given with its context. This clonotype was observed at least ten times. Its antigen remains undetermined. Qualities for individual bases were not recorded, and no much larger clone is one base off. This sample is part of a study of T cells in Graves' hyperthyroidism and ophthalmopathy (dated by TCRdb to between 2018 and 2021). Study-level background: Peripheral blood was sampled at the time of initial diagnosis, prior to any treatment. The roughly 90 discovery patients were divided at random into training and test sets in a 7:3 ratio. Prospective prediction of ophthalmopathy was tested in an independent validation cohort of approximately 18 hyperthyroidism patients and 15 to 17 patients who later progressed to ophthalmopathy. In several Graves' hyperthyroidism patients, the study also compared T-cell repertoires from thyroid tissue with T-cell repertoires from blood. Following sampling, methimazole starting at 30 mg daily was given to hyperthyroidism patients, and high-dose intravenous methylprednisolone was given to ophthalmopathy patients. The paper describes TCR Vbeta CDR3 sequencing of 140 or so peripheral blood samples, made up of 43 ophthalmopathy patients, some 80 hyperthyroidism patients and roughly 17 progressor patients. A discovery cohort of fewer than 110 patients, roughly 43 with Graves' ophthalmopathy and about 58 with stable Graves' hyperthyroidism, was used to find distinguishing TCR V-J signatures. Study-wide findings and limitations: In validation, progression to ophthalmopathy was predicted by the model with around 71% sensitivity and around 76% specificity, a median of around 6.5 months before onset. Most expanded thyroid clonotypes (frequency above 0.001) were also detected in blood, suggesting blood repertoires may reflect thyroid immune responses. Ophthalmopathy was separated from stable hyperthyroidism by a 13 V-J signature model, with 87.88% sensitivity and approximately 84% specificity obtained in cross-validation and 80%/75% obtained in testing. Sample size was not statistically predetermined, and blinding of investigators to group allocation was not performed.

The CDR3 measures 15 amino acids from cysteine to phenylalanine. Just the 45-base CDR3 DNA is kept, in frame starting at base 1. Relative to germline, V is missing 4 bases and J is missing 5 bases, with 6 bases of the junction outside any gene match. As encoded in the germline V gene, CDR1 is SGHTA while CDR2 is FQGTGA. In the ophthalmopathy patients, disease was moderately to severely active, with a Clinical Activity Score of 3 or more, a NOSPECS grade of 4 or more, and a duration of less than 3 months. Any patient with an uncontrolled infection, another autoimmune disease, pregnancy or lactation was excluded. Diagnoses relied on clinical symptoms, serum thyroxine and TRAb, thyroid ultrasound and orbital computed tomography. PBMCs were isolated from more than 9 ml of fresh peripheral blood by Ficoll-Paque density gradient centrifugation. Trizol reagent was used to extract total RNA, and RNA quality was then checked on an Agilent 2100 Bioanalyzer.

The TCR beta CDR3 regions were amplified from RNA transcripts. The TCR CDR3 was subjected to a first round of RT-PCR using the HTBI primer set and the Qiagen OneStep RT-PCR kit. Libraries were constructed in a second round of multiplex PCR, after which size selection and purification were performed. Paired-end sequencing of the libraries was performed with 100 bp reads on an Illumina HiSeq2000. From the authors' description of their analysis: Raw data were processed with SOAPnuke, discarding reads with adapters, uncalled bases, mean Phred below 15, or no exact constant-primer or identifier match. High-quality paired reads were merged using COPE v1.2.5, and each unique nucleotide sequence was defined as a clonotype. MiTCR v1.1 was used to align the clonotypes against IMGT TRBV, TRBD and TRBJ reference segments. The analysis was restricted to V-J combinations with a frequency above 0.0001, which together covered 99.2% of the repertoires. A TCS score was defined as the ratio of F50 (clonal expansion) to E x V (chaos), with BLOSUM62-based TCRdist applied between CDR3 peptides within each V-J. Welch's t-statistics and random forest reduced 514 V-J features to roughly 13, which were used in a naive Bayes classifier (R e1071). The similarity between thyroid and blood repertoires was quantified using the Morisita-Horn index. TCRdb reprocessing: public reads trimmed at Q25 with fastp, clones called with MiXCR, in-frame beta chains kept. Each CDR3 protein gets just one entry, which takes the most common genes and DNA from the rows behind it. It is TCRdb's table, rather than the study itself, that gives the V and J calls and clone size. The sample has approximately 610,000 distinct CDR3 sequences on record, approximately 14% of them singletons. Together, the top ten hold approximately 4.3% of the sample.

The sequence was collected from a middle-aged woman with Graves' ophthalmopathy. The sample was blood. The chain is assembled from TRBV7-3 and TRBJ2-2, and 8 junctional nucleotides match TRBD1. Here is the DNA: TGTGCCAGCAGCTCCGGGACAGGAGTTACCGGGGAGCTGTTTTTT. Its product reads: CASSSGTGVTGELFF.